This T cell receptor (beta chain) was retrieved from a study of OX40 agonist ivuxolimab in advanced cancers. Turning to the study itself: As their treatment, patients were administered ivuxolimab, an agonistic anti-OX40 (CD134) antibody. Ivuxolimab was administered intravenously to patients at 0.01 to 10 mg/kg every 2 weeks.

Individuals having autoimmune disease history or systemic immunosuppression were not enrolled. The germline gives CDR1 SGHDT, CDR2 YYEEEE. After removal of 5 bases from V and 7 bases from J, the junction contained 2 bases not matched to a gene. This CDR3 has 13 residues. Repertoires were generated with immunoSEQ multiplex PCR, while TCRdb's copy carries only in-frame clones and drops some. This table holds about 67,000 clones, about 85% found once. Broader study findings: Expanded clones belonging to CD8+ T cells outnumbered, on average, those of CD4+.

Details on this clone: Its antigen is still unknown.

V usage is TRBV5-6 and J usage is TRBJ1-6; TRBD1 agrees at 8 bases. The specimen comprised CD4+ or CD8+ T cells sorted from blood, sampled in a trial of the OX40 agonist ivuxolimab. The clonotype was recovered from an adult with an advanced solid tumor such as melanoma, head and neck, liver or kidney cancer. CDR3 sequence (DNA): TGTGCCAGCAGGACAGGGGAAAATTCACCCCTCCACTTT. This translates into CASRTGENSPLHF.